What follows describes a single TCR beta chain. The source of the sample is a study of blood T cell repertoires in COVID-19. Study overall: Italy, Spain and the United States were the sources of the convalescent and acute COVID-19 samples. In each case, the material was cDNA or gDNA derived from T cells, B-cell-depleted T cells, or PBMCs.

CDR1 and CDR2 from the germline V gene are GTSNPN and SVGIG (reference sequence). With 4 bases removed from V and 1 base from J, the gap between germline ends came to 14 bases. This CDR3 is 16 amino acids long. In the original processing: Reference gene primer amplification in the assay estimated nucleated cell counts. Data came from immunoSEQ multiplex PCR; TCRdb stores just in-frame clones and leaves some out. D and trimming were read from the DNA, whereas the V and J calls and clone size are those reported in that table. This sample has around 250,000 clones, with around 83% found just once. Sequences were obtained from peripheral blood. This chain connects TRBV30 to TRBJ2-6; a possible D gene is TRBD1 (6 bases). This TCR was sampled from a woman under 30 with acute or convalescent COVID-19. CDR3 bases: TGTGCCTGGACCCTGGGACAACCATCTGGGGCCAACGTCCTGACTTTC. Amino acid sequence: CAWTLGQPSGANVLTF.